The 10 T cell receptor beta chains listed next were all sequenced from one sample in a study of T cell changes during pregnancy in multiple sclerosis. Produced via immunoSEQ multiplex PCR; TCRdb's table is partial and in-frame only. This table has 80,000 or so clones, 90% to 95% appearing once. The sequencing used peripheral blood, collected before pregnancy. Receptors originate from a female donor with multiple sclerosis, enrolled in a pregnancy study.

This clone was detected many times. Other nucleotide sequences from this sample produce the same CDR3. V gene TRBV28 combines with J gene TRBJ1-1, with D possibly TRBD1 on 5 matching bases. The CDR3 sequence is 12 residues long. In germline, CDR1 is MDHEN, CDR2 SYDVKM. The V end lost 9 bases, the J end lost 4 bases, and 12 bases lay between the germline ends. The DNA for the CDR3 is TGTGCCAGTGTGTGGGGGGGCACTGAAGCTTTCTTT. This sequence encodes CASVWGGTEAFF.

The chain uses TRBV28 and TRBJ1-2, with D possibly matching TRBD1 (6 bases). Trimming removed 3 bases at V and 3 bases at J, with 14 bases between. CDR3 size: 15 residues. CDR1 is MDHEN and CDR2 is SYDVKM in the germline V gene. The CDR3 DNA is TGTGCCAGCAGTTTGGGCAGGGGTAGGGACTATGGCTACACCTTC. It codes for CASSLGRGRDYGYTF.

This chain connects TRBV6-5 to TRBJ2-7; D uncertain. The length of the CDR3 is 13 residues. Trimming took off 8 bases at V and 2 bases at J, with 13 bases between the two ends. Germline-derived CDR1 and CDR2 are MNHEY and SVGAGI. The CDR3 protein is CASGRHMAYEQYF. As DNA, the CDR3 is TGTGCCAGCGGCCGCCACATGGCCTACGAGCAGTACTTC.

The chain uses TRBV19 and TRBJ2-7, with D maybe TRBD2 (6 bases). The germline V gene has CDR1 LNHDA and CDR2 SQIVND (reference sequence). Trimming cost V 10 bases and J 2 bases, with 15 bases left between them. CDR3 length: 13 amino acids. This CDR3 is CATSGTDAYEQYF. The CDR3 DNA reads as TGTGCCACCTCCGGGACTGACGCCTACGAGCAGTACTTC.

This chain links TRBV28 with TRBJ2-3; 7 nucleotides agree with TRBD1. The germline gives CDR1 MDHEN, CDR2 SYDVKM. The junction had 6 bases not matched to a gene; V was cut back by 5 bases and J by 1 base. The CDR3 is made up of 15 amino acids. For the CDR3, the DNA is TGTGCCAGCAGTCGCCGGGACAGACGCACAGATACGCAGTATTTT. Translating gives CASSRRDRRTDTQYF.

This clone appeared once. This sequence joins TRBV10-3 and TRBJ1-1; possibly TRBD1 for D (5 bases). Germline V gene lookup returns CDR1 ENHRY and CDR2 SYGVKD. Trimming pared 9 bases from V and 1 base from J, leaving 12 bases between. CDR3 size: 13 residues. Written as DNA, the CDR3 is TGTGCCATAGGGGTTAAAGGGAACACTGAAGCTTTCTTT. It specifies CAIGVKGNTEAFF.

This clone was detected once. The rearrangement uses TRBV19 and TRBJ2-2, with D perhaps TRBD1 (5 bases). There are 16 residues in the CDR3. Looked up from germline, CDR1 is LNHDA and CDR2 is SQIVND (reference sequence). V was clipped by 2 bases and J by 4 bases, with 14 bases between them. CDR3 amino acids: CASSIPPAGITGELFF. As DNA, the CDR3 is TGTGCCAGTAGTATACCCCCAGCAGGGATCACCGGGGAGCTGTTTTTT.

This chain joins TRBV19 and TRBJ2-1, with 7 positions matching TRBD2. Trimming at V came to 3 bases and at J to 3 bases, leaving 5 bases not matched to a gene. The V gene's germline CDR1 is LNHDA and CDR2 SQIVND (reference sequence). The CDR3 totals 15 residues. CDR3: CASSISSGFYNEQFF. CDR3 coding DNA: TGTGCCAGTAGTATCTCTAGCGGATTCTACAATGAGCAGTTCTTC.

DNA for the CDR3: TGCGCCAGCAGCCCCCTGGACGGCAACAGAGGGGAGACCCAGTACTTC. Amino acids: CASSPLDGNRGETQYF. The genes are TRBV4-1 and TRBJ2-5; TRBD2 might be the D (5 bases). CDR3 length equals 16 residues. Germline V lookup: CDR1 MGHRA, CDR2 YSYEKL. The V end was cut by 4 bases, the J end by 5 bases, with 20 bases between.

The V gene is TRBV7-6, the J gene TRBJ1-3; D may be TRBD1 (6 bases). Trimming pared 1 base from V and 2 bases from J, leaving 12 bases between. CDR1 is SGHVS, CDR2 FNYEAQ, per germline. CDR3 size: 16 residues. CDR3 coding DNA: TGTGCCAGCAGCTTAGACGCGGGGGCACCTGGAAACACCATATATTTT. Its protein is CASSLDAGAPGNTIYF.